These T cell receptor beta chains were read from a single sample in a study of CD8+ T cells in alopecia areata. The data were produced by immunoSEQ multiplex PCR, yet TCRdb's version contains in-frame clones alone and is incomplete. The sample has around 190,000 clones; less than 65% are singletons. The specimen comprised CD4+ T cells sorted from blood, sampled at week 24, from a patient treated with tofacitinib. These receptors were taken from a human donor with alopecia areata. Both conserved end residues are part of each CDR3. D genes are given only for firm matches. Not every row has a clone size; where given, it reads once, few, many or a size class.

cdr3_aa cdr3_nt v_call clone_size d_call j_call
CASSARTGDGYTF TGTGCCAGCAGTGCTAGAACAGGGGATGGCTACACCTTC TRBV25-1 NA TRBD1 TRBJ1-2
CASSIEQSSYNEQFF TGTGCCAGCAGCATAGAACAAAGCTCCTACAATGAGCAGTTCTTC TRBV7-7 few NA TRBJ2-1
CASSQPGRSNQPQHF TGTGCCAGCAGCCAGCCGGGACGTAGCAATCAGCCCCAGCATTTT TRBV7-2 NA NA TRBJ1-5
CSVGGPNTEAFF TGCAGCGTTGGGGGGCCTAACACTGAAGCTTTCTTT TRBV29-1 NA NA TRBJ1-1
CASSSRPPANGYTF TGTGCCAGCAGTTCTCGCCCGCCAGCAAATGGCTACACCTTC TRBV6-5 many NA TRBJ1-2
CASSQVGPLHF TGTGCCAGCAGCCAAGTAGGACCCCTCCACTTT TRBV14 NA NA TRBJ1-6
CASTNTIGGYTF TGTGCCAGCACCAATACGATTGGGGGCTACACCTTC TRBV5-6 once NA TRBJ1-2
CASSTSTRGEGQYF TGTGCCAGCAGTACCTCCACTAGGGGGGAGGGGCAGTACTTC TRBV7-2 NA NA TRBJ2-7
CSADRGDGYTF TGCAGCGCGGACAGGGGAGATGGCTACACCTTC TRBV29-1 NA TRBD1 TRBJ1-2
CASSGSSGGVRQFF TGTGCCAGCAGCGGGTCTAGCGGGGGGGTAAGGCAGTTCTTC TRBV7-2 NA TRBD2 TRBJ2-1
CSGRGFNTEAFF TGCAGCGGGAGGGGATTTAACACTGAAGCTTTCTTT TRBV29-1 NA NA TRBJ1-1
CSVEGDSSYEQYF TGCAGCGTTGAAGGGGACAGCTCCTACGAGCAGTACTTC TRBV29-1 NA TRBD1 TRBJ2-7
CSVAPGQGIYEQYF TGCAGCGTAGCTCCGGGACAGGGGATTTACGAGCAGTACTTC TRBV29-1 NA TRBD1 TRBJ2-7
CAWSRGQGGGYTF TGTGCCTGGAGTAGGGGCCAGGGAGGTGGCTACACCTTC TRBV30 NA NA TRBJ1-2
CASSGTGGGTEAFF TGTGCCAGCAGTGGGACAGGGGGAGGTACTGAAGCTTTCTTT TRBV27 NA TRBD1 TRBJ1-1
CATSTSGGGIHNEQFF TGTGCCACCAGCACGTCGGGAGGGGGGATCCACAATGAGCAGTTCTTC TRBV15 few TRBD2 TRBJ2-1
CASSLAGTYEQYF TGTGCCAGCAGCTTGGCCGGAACCTACGAGCAGTACTTC TRBV5-6 NA NA TRBJ2-7
CSVVVQGKRVDEAFF TGCAGCGTTGTCGTTCAGGGAAAGAGGGTCGATGAAGCTTTCTTT TRBV29-1 NA NA TRBJ1-1
CASVPGTKDTEAFF TGTGCCAGCGTCCCGGGGACCAAGGACACTGAAGCTTTCTTT TRBV2 many NA TRBJ1-1
CSVVGGSGYTF TGCAGCGTTGTAGGGGGTTCTGGCTACACCTTC TRBV29-1 NA NA TRBJ1-2